Below are 6 T cell receptor beta chains sequenced from a single sample in a study of T cells in Graves' hyperthyroidism and ophthalmopathy. RNA transcripts served as the template for amplifying TCR beta CDR3 regions. Initially, a first-round RT-PCR of the TCR CDR3 employed the HTBI primer set. TCRdb re-called the multiplex PCR reads with MiXCR, one entry per CDR3 protein. Of 550,000 to 650,000 distinct CDR3 sequences in the sample, around 13% were seen once. Sequencing was carried out using blood. These receptors were taken from a woman aged 40 to 50 with Graves' hyperthyroidism.

The sample holds many counts of this clonotype. The chain couples TRBV28 to TRBJ2-7; no definite D call. Looked up from germline, CDR1 is MDHEN and CDR2 is SYDVKM. The CDR3 sequence is 12 residues long. Trimming removed 4 bases from V and 2 bases from J, with 6 bases in between. The CDR3 reads CASSSPTYEQYF. In DNA, the CDR3 is TGTGCCAGCAGTTCGCCGACCTACGAGCAGTACTTC.

This clonotype showed up many times. The chain joins TRBV11-1 to TRBJ1-1; 9 nucleotides match TRBD1. The CDR3 runs to 15 residues. The trim removed 3 bases at V and 5 bases at J, leaving 7 bases unmatched. CDR1 is SGHAT and CDR2 is FQDESV in the germline V gene (reference sequence). The CDR3 protein is CASSFRQGVETEAFF. As DNA, the CDR3 is TGTGCCAGCAGCTTCCGACAGGGGGTTGAAACTGAAGCTTTCTTT.

This clonotype was seen more than once but under ten times. V and J are TRBV3-1 and TRBJ2-2; D unclear. Germline V gene lookup returns CDR1 LGHDT and CDR2 YNNKEL (reference sequence). V shed 1 base and J shed 3 bases, with 12 bases lying between them. This CDR3 comprises 16 residues. CDR3 in DNA: TGTGCCAGCAGCCAAGTTACCCTAATCCACACCGGGGAGCTGTTTTTT. This translates into CASSQVTLIHTGELFF.

The chain joins TRBV20-1 to TRBJ1-6; 7 positions agree with TRBD1. This CDR3 has 17 residues. J gave up 4 bases and V 1 base, and 10 bases lay outside the gene matches. Germline V CDR1 and CDR2: DFQATT, SNEGSKA (reference sequence). Written as DNA, the CDR3 is TGCAGTGCTAGAGCCTCGACAGGGATCTTTTATAATTCACCCCTCCACTTT. This encodes CSARASTGIFYNSPLHF.

The V call is TRBV5-1, the J call TRBJ1-1, with 8 bases lining up with TRBD1. This CDR3 has 15 residues. Trimming removed 2 bases from V and 4 bases from J; junction bases left unmatched: 7. Germline-derived CDR1 and CDR2 are SGHRS and YFSETQ. CDR3 sequence reads: CASSFGQGGGTEAFF. CDR3 DNA sequence: TGCGCCAGCAGCTTCGGACAGGGAGGAGGCACTGAAGCTTTCTTT.

This clonotype occurred many times. The V and J genes are TRBV20-1 and TRBJ2-5; 11 bases map to TRBD1. The CDR3 runs 16 residues. With V trimmed by 0 bases and J by 7 bases, 10 bases remained unmatched. Germline CDR1 is DFQATT and CDR2 is SNEGSKA (reference sequence). CDR3 nucleotides: TGCAGTGCTAGAGACCCCCGGGACAGGGGGTTCGGGACCCAGTACTTC. Amino acids: CSARDPRDRGFGTQYF.